This T cell receptor beta chain was retrieved from a study of long-term antiretroviral therapy in people with HIV. J was trimmed by 10 bases and V by 6 bases; bases with no gene match: 12. The CDR3 length is 13 residues. The germline V gene encodes CDR1 SGHRS and CDR2 YFSETQ. Assay version v3.0 of immunoSEQ was used, and it was run at survey level. TCRdb's copy holds only in-frame clones and misses some; the assay was immunoSEQ multiplex PCR. In the table there are about 25,000 clones, about 86% of which are singletons. The sequence was obtained from a woman aged 25 to 39 with HIV. The sample was unsorted PBMCs, taken 1.9 years after starting antiretroviral therapy. The gene calls are TRBV5-1 and TRBJ1-1, with TRBD1 identical over 7 bases. This CDR3 reads CASKVPGQLVAFF. As DNA, the CDR3 is TGCGCCAGCAAAGTCCCGGGACAGTTGGTAGCTTTCTTT.